Detailed here is one T cell receptor (beta chain). Its antigen remains unknown. Using immunoSEQ multiplex PCR, the repertoire was profiled, and TCRdb retains in-frame clones only, with some absent. The sample has over 85,000 clones, roughly 88% seen once. The data originate from a study of radiotherapy plus CTLA-4 blockade in lung cancer. Receiving focal radiation plus CTLA-4 blockade with ipilimumab were patients who had chemo-refractory metastatic non-small-cell lung cancer. Notes on the study in general: Reportedly, early blood T cell clone dynamics best predicted response, with interferon-beta. Radiotherapy with ipilimumab was followed by blood expansion of tumor-derived clones.

Unmatched junction bases numbered 4, after V lost 4 bases and J lost 4 bases. Germline V lookup: CDR1 SGHNT, CDR2 YYREEE (reference sequence). CDR3 length: 15 residues. This material consisted of peripheral blood, taken from a patient treated with radiotherapy plus ipilimumab. The receptor was derived from a human donor with non-small cell lung cancer that progressed on radiotherapy plus ipilimumab. This sequence joins TRBV5-4 and TRBJ1-4; 10 bases match TRBD1. The CDR3 sequence is CASSGGTGDNEKLFF. CDR3 in DNA: TGTGCCAGCAGCGGTGGGACAGGGGATAATGAAAAACTGTTTTTT.